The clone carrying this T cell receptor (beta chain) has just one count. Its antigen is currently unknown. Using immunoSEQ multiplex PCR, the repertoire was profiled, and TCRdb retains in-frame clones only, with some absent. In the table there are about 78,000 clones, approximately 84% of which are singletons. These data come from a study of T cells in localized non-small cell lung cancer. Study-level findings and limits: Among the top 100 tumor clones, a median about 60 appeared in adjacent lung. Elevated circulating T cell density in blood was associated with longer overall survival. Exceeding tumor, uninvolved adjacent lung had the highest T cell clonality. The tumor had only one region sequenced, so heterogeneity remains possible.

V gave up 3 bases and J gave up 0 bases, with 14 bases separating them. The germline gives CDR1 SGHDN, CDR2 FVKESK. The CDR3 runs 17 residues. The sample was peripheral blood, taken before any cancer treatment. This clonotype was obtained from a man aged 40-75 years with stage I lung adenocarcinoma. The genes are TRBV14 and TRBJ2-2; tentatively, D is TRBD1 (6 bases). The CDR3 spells CASSHPNRATNTGELFF. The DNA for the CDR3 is TGTGCCAGCAGCCATCCTAACAGGGCCACGAACACCGGGGAGCTGTTTTTT. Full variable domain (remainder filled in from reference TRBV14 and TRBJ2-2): EAGVTQFPSHSVIEKGQTVTLRCDPISGHDNLYWYRRVMGKEIKFLLHFVKESKQDESGMPNNRFLAERTGGTYSTLKVQPAELEDSGVYFCASSHPNRATNTGELFFGEGSRLTVL.